Listed below are T cell receptor beta chains from one sample, sequenced in a study of cytomegalovirus exposure and HLA in healthy donors. Repertoires were generated with immunoSEQ multiplex PCR, while TCRdb's copy carries only in-frame clones and drops some. This table holds some 150,000 clones, around 81% found once. Input material: PBMCs. The source is a woman younger than 45 in good health and CMV-seropositive. Both conserved end residues are part of each CDR3. Clone size is given for some rows only: seen once, a few or many times, or a class if the clone is expanded.

J gene | clone size | V gene | CDR3 protein
TRBJ1-1 | - | TRBV5-1 | CASSLAGQVNTEAFF
TRBJ2-7 | - | TRBV14 | CASSQVDRLYEQYF
TRBJ2-2 | few | TRBV19 | CASKQGAHNTGELFF
TRBJ2-5 | - | TRBV25-1 | CASSLGDSRQETQYF
TRBJ2-7 | - | TRBV2 | CASSPDVDRVASYEQYF
TRBJ1-5 | - | TRBV11-2 | CASSLGEQPQHF
TRBJ1-1 | - | TRBV19 | CASSANLRGTEAFF
TRBJ1-2 | - | TRBV19 | CASSGPGQYNYGYTF
TRBJ1-3 | few | TRBV7-7 | CASSLNRGNTIYF
TRBJ1-2 | - | TRBV15 | CATSTLRRENNYGYTF
TRBJ1-3 | - | TRBV4-3 | CASSQEWGGPSSGNTIYF
TRBJ1-5 | - | TRBV7-8 | CASSLDRTGTQHF
TRBJ2-6 | - | TRBV7-2 | CASSQGDSGANVLTF
TRBJ1-5 | - | TRBV30 | CAWGLTGPNQPQHF
TRBJ2-1 | once | TRBV5-5 | CASSRDRALYNEQFF
TRBJ1-1 | - | TRBV27 | CASSLSGSLNTEAFF
TRBJ2-1 | - | TRBV28 | CASSSLAGGFNEQFF
TRBJ1-5 | few | TRBV2 | CASSFTSSNQPQHF
TRBJ1-1 | - | TRBV5-6 | CASSLPRGANTEAFF
TRBJ1-1 | - | TRBV27 | CASSQYRVNTEAFF
TRBJ2-7 | - | TRBV28 | CASVGSFRDPNEQYF
TRBJ1-3 | - | TRBV18 | CASSPNAQGVSGNTIYF
TRBJ1-4 | - | TRBV9 | CASSPGHVNEKLFF
TRBJ1-5 | - | TRBV19 | CASSIGWSQPQHF
TRBJ2-6 | - | TRBV10-3 | CAIQDSGANVLTF
TRBJ1-3 | - | TRBV9 | CASSVGQHSGNTIYF
TRBJ1-5 | once | TRBV23-1 | CASSHTSGTGRSSNQPQHF